This TCR beta chain was profiled in a study of T cells in Graves' hyperthyroidism and ophthalmopathy (dated by TCRdb to between 2018 and 2021). About the full investigation: Peripheral blood was collected at initial diagnosis, before any treatment. To identify distinguishing TCR V-J signatures, a discovery cohort of about 100 patients was used, comprising 40 to 45 with Graves' ophthalmopathy and around 57 with stable Graves' hyperthyroidism. Prospective prediction of ophthalmopathy was tested in an independent validation cohort of fewer than 20 hyperthyroidism patients and 17 patients who later progressed to ophthalmopathy. The 100 discovery patients were divided at random into training and test sets in a 7:3 ratio. Thyroid tissue and blood T-cell repertoires from more than five Graves' hyperthyroidism patients were also compared in the study. Once sampling was done, hyperthyroidism patients were given methimazole at a starting dose of 30 mg daily, whereas ophthalmopathy patients were given high-dose intravenous methylprednisolone. According to the paper, TCR Vbeta CDR3 sequencing was carried out on about 140 peripheral blood samples, which came from fewer than 50 ophthalmopathy, around 75 hyperthyroidism and about 17 progressor patients. Study-wide conclusions, independent of this receptor: During validation, the model predicted progression to ophthalmopathy a median of about 6.3 months ahead of onset, with around 71% sensitivity and 72% to 80% specificity. A 13 V-J signature model separated ophthalmopathy from stable hyperthyroidism, with approximately 87% sensitivity and 81.08% specificity in cross-validation and 80%/75% in testing. Blood samples also contained most of the expanded thyroid clonotypes (frequency above 0.001), which suggests that blood repertoires may reflect thyroid immune responses. No statistical method was used to set the sample size in advance, and investigators knew the group allocation.

Stable Graves' hyperthyroidism was defined as no progression to ophthalmopathy during 18 months of follow-up. Hyperthyroidism patients were aged 18 to 65 years and newly diagnosed, with disease duration of less than 2 months. Any patient with an uncontrolled infection, another autoimmune disease, pregnancy or lactation was excluded. Diagnoses were established on the basis of clinical symptoms, serum thyroxine and TRAb, thyroid ultrasound, and orbital computed tomography. PBMCs were isolated from 7.5 to 10 ml of fresh peripheral blood by Ficoll-Paque density gradient centrifugation. Total RNA was extracted using Trizol reagent, and RNA quality was assessed on an Agilent 2100 Bioanalyzer. From a lookup of the germline V gene, CDR1 and CDR2 are SGHTA and FQGNSA. The cysteine opens and the phenylalanine closes a CDR3 of 14 amino acids. Only the CDR3 DNA stays, 42 bases, in frame from base 1. The trim is 3 bases for V and 10 bases for J, with a gap of 15 bases between the germline ends.

This clonotype turned up a few times. Its antigen is currently not known. Base qualities were left out, and no much larger clone turns up one base away. TCR beta CDR3 regions were amplified from RNA transcripts. The first round of RT-PCR for the TCR CDR3 was performed with the HTBI primer set and the Qiagen OneStep RT-PCR kit. Libraries were constructed in a second round of multiplex PCR, after which size selection and purification were performed. Paired-end sequencing of the libraries was performed with 100 bp reads on an Illumina HiSeq2000. The published analysis was carried out like this. Raw data were processed with SOAPnuke, discarding reads with adapters, uncalled bases, mean Phred below 15, or no exact constant-primer or identifier match. COPE v1.2.5 was used to merge the high-quality paired reads, and each unique nucleotide sequence was defined as a clonotype. MiTCR v1.1 was used to align the clonotypes against IMGT TRBV, TRBD and TRBJ reference segments. The analysis was restricted to V-J combinations with a frequency above 0.0001, which together covered 99.2% of the repertoires. The TCS score was defined as F50 (clonal expansion) divided by E x V (chaos), with BLOSUM62-based TCRdist calculated between CDR3 peptides within each V-J. Welch's t-statistics and random forest reduced some 510 V-J features to 13, which were used in a naive Bayes classifier (R e1071). TCRdb cleaned the public reads at Q25 with fastp, built clones with MiXCR and kept in-frame beta chains. Under each unique CDR3 protein, matching rows form one entry showing the most common genes and DNA. TCRdb's processing, not the authors' own work, is the source of the V and J calls. For this sample the table gives 550,000 to 800,000 distinct CDR3 sequences, of which 16% were detected only once. The top ten clones comprise under 10% of the sample.

The receptor chain draws on TRBV7-2 and TRBJ1-4, and TRBD1 may be the D gene, going by 6 matching bases. This clonotype was sampled from a young man with Graves' hyperthyroidism. Sequenced: blood. The CDR3: CASSLDQGSGKLFF. Read as DNA, the sequence is TGTGCCAGCAGCTTGGACCAGGGGAGCGGAAAACTGTTTTTT.